The clone carrying this T cell receptor beta chain was seen a single time. These data originate in a study of blood T cell repertoires in COVID-19. Study at large: The origin of the acute and convalescent COVID-19 samples was the United States, Italy and Spain. PBMCs, B-cell-depleted T cells, or T cells were the source of the cDNA or gDNA that made up the material.

Authors' data handling: Amplification of reference gene primers provided the estimated nucleated cell counts. The repertoire was sequenced with immunoSEQ multiplex PCR; TCRdb's copy has only in-frame clones and lacks some. V and J calls plus clone size are reproduced from that table; the DNA served to infer D and trimming. The table includes some 160,000 clones, more than 70% detected once. CDR3 length: 18 amino acids. The germline V gene has CDR1 GTSNPN and CDR2 SVGIG (reference sequence). The V end lost 3 bases, the J end lost 7 bases, and 27 bases lay between the germline ends. The J gene is TRBJ2-2, the V gene TRBV30; TRBD1 is a possible D gene (6 bases). Sequences were obtained from peripheral blood. This clonotype originated in a man aged 55 to 70 with acute or convalescent COVID-19. DNA for the CDR3: TGTGCCTGGAGCTTTCCCGGTCCTAAGCAGGGGCGAAACGGGGAGCTGTTTTTT. Translating it yields CAWSFPGPKQGRNGELFF.